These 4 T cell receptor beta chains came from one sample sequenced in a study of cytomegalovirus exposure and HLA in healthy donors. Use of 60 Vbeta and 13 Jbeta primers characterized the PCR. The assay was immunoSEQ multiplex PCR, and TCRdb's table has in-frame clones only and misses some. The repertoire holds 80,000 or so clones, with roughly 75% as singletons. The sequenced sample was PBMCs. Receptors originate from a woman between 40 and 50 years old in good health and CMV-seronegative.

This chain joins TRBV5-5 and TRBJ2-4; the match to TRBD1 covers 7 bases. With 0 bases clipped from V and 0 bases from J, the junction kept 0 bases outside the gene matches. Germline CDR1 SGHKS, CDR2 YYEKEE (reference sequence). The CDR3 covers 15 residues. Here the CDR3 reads CASSLEGAAKNIQYF. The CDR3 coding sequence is TGTGCCAGCAGCTTGGAGGGGGCAGCCAAAAACATTCAGTACTTC.

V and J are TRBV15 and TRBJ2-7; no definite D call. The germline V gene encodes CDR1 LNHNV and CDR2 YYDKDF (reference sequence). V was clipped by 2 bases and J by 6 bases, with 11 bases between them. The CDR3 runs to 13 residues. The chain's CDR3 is CATSRSPGAEQYF. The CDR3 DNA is TGTGCCACCAGCAGAAGCCCTGGAGCCGAGCAGTACTTC.

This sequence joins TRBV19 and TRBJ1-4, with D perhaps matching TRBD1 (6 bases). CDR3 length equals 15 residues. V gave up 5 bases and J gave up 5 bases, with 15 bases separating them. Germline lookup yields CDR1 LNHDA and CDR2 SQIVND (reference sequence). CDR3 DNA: TGTGCCAGTAGTCCCGAACAGGGCGGGAATGAAAAACTGTTTTTT. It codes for CASSPEQGGNEKLFF.

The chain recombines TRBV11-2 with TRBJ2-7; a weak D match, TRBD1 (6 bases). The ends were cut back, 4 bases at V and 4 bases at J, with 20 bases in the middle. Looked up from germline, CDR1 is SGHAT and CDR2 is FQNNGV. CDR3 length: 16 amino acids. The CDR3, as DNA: TGTGCCAGCAGCTCCCGTAGGACAGCTACTCTTTACGAGCAGTACTTC. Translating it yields CASSSRRTATLYEQYF.